A selection of T cell receptor beta chains follows, all from one sample in a study of beta chain features in type 1 diabetes. The data were produced by immunoSEQ multiplex PCR, yet TCRdb's version contains in-frame clones alone and is incomplete. In the table there are approximately 600,000 clones, 12% of which are singletons. Sequenced input: naive CD4+ T cells from blood. Receptor source: a man aged 25-45 years with type 1 diabetes. The conserved cysteine and the conserved F or W are not part of the CDR3 here. Fields, in order: CDR3 protein, clone size, J gene, V gene. A clone size is listed for some rows: how often the clone was seen (once, few, many), or a class if it is expanded.

CDR3aa: ASSQDGLLSTDTQY; abundance: .; j_gene: TRBJ2-3; v_gene: TRBV4-3
CDR3aa: ASSLGVANTGELF; abundance: .; j_gene: TRBJ2-2; v_gene: TRBV28
CDR3aa: ASSSGLGAGELF; abundance: few; j_gene: TRBJ2-2; v_gene: TRBV11-3
CDR3aa: ASSLLVGRSEQY; abundance: .; j_gene: TRBJ2-7; v_gene: TRBV7-2
CDR3aa: ASSGLAQSSYNEQF; abundance: many; j_gene: TRBJ2-1; v_gene: TRBV14
CDR3aa: AWARGSYEQY; abundance: .; j_gene: .; v_gene: TRBV30
CDR3aa: ASSLDLATGHSYGYT; abundance: few; j_gene: TRBJ1-2; v_gene: TRBV7-2
CDR3aa: ASSDTEPNYGYT; abundance: few; j_gene: TRBJ1-2; v_gene: TRBV25-1
CDR3aa: AWSLDSTNSPLH; abundance: .; j_gene: TRBJ1-6; v_gene: TRBV30
CDR3aa: ASSTRDRGPDTQY; abundance: few; j_gene: TRBJ2-3; v_gene: TRBV19
CDR3aa: ASSEATTGRGLF; abundance: .; j_gene: TRBJ1-4; v_gene: TRBV2
CDR3aa: ASSLEEYNEQF; abundance: few; j_gene: TRBJ2-1; v_gene: TRBV7-3
CDR3aa: ASSFTGNTEAF; abundance: few; j_gene: TRBJ1-1; v_gene: TRBV28
CDR3aa: ASSSLQVVYTEAF; abundance: .; j_gene: TRBJ1-1; v_gene: TRBV7-3
CDR3aa: ASSPAANTEAF; abundance: .; j_gene: TRBJ1-1; v_gene: TRBV5-1
CDR3aa: ASSSPSGGSNQPQH; abundance: .; j_gene: TRBJ1-5; v_gene: TRBV7-9
CDR3aa: ASSLDRQIAKNIQY; abundance: few; j_gene: TRBJ2-4; v_gene: TRBV11-2
CDR3aa: ASSQRGGTDTQY; abundance: .; j_gene: TRBJ2-3; v_gene: TRBV14
CDR3aa: ASARDRDYQPQH; abundance: few; j_gene: TRBJ1-5; v_gene: TRBV6-1
CDR3aa: ASSVGGETQY; abundance: .; j_gene: TRBJ2-5; v_gene: TRBV9
CDR3aa: ASSLTGEYGYT; abundance: few; j_gene: TRBJ1-2; v_gene: TRBV5-1
CDR3aa: ASRRNTDTQY; abundance: .; j_gene: TRBJ2-3; v_gene: TRBV27
CDR3aa: ASSTRTRADTQY; abundance: few; j_gene: TRBJ2-3; v_gene: TRBV7-2
CDR3aa: ASLGASGNTIY; abundance: .; j_gene: TRBJ1-3; v_gene: TRBV7-2
CDR3aa: ASRGPNSPLH; abundance: .; j_gene: TRBJ1-6; v_gene: TRBV28
CDR3aa: ASSQTVPYEQY; abundance: few; j_gene: TRBJ2-7; v_gene: TRBV14
CDR3aa: ASSQGQGAAGELF; abundance: few; j_gene: TRBJ2-2; v_gene: TRBV4-2
CDR3aa: SVDYRAGEQY; abundance: .; j_gene: TRBJ2-7; v_gene: TRBV29-1
CDR3aa: ASSLALTGRAF; abundance: few; j_gene: TRBJ1-1; v_gene: TRBV7-9
CDR3aa: ASSLVGSPLH; abundance: few; j_gene: TRBJ1-6; v_gene: TRBV5-6
CDR3aa: ASSLDADTQY; abundance: few; j_gene: TRBJ2-3; v_gene: TRBV5-1
CDR3aa: ASKQMGERQYGYT; abundance: few; j_gene: TRBJ1-2; v_gene: TRBV7-2
CDR3aa: ASTQLAIDTQY; abundance: .; j_gene: TRBJ2-3; v_gene: TRBV9
CDR3aa: ASSLARAGGGTDTQY; abundance: .; j_gene: TRBJ2-3; v_gene: TRBV7-2
CDR3aa: ASSVGSSGANVLT; abundance: few; j_gene: TRBJ2-6; v_gene: TRBV9
CDR3aa: ASKGQDLYEQY; abundance: .; j_gene: TRBJ2-7; v_gene: TRBV6-5
CDR3aa: AWSGTEDQPQH; abundance: few; j_gene: TRBJ1-5; v_gene: TRBV30
CDR3aa: AISVEAIDEQF; abundance: .; j_gene: TRBJ2-1; v_gene: TRBV10-3
CDR3aa: AWSHLYLAGGPDTQY; abundance: .; j_gene: TRBJ2-3; v_gene: TRBV30
CDR3aa: ASSKDRGPFSGYT; abundance: .; j_gene: TRBJ1-2; v_gene: TRBV25-1
CDR3aa: ASSLEETEQY; abundance: .; j_gene: TRBJ2-7; v_gene: TRBV7-9
CDR3aa: ASSPASGNTIY; abundance: .; j_gene: TRBJ1-3; v_gene: TRBV5-1
CDR3aa: ASSISDRGLVNEQF; abundance: .; j_gene: TRBJ2-1; v_gene: TRBV5-1
CDR3aa: ASFLRRGSHSPLH; abundance: few; j_gene: TRBJ1-6; v_gene: TRBV21-1
CDR3aa: ASSLVRDTGELF; abundance: .; j_gene: TRBJ2-2; v_gene: TRBV7-9
CDR3aa: ASTSTALSNYGYT; abundance: few; j_gene: TRBJ1-2; v_gene: TRBV6-1
CDR3aa: ASSLGTSGSYEQY; abundance: few; j_gene: TRBJ2-7; v_gene: TRBV7-3
CDR3aa: ASSEYRTSEQF; abundance: .; j_gene: TRBJ2-1; v_gene: TRBV10-2
CDR3aa: AWVTGGTDTQY; abundance: .; j_gene: TRBJ2-3; v_gene: TRBV30
CDR3aa: ASSFLGYGATQQY; abundance: .; j_gene: TRBJ2-7; v_gene: TRBV7-9
CDR3aa: ASSPPGVPVGEQY; abundance: .; j_gene: TRBJ2-7; v_gene: TRBV18
CDR3aa: ASSYSDAPGYEQY; abundance: .; j_gene: TRBJ2-7; v_gene: TRBV6-5
CDR3aa: ASSQALLNTGGTDTQY; abundance: .; j_gene: TRBJ2-3; v_gene: TRBV4-3
CDR3aa: AIRGSKDRVYYNEQF; abundance: few; j_gene: TRBJ2-1; v_gene: TRBV10-3
CDR3aa: ASSYPDGYEQY; abundance: .; j_gene: TRBJ2-7; v_gene: TRBV6-6
CDR3aa: ASSSGHPNTGELF; abundance: .; j_gene: TRBJ2-2; v_gene: TRBV5-1
CDR3aa: ASSLTANTEAF; abundance: few; j_gene: TRBJ1-1; v_gene: TRBV7-3
CDR3aa: ASSPDPGGGTDTQY; abundance: .; j_gene: TRBJ2-3; v_gene: TRBV25-1
CDR3aa: ASSEGGGDNYGYT; abundance: .; j_gene: TRBJ1-2; v_gene: TRBV18
CDR3aa: ASSPGTIYGYT; abundance: .; j_gene: TRBJ1-2; v_gene: TRBV6-6